This T cell receptor (beta chain) emerged from a study of blood T cell repertoires in COVID-19 (dated by TCRdb to the early 2020s). Study-level background: Samples from collaborators originated in the United States, Italy and Spain and spanned both the acute and convalescent phases of COVID-19. The prospective study material was composed of cDNA or gDNA derived from T cells, B-cell-depleted T cells, or PBMCs. Subjects who had been exposed to COVID-19, were actively infected with it, or had recovered from it provided the deeply sampled blood TCRbeta repertoires that made up the dataset. The repertoires were released in a freely available public database intended as a resource for research on the immune response to SARS-CoV-2. Samples were obtained from the ongoing ImmuneRACE study (first 160 participants) and from about 1,300 subjects provided by 6 global collaborators. A de-identified subject ID, COVID-19 status, age in years and sex were almost always included in the sample metadata. Where available, HLA class I and class II types were taken from metadata supplied by the sample provider and were not determined by assay-based typing. The study at large found these results: How much clinical and demographic metadata was included differed by source and by participant, and the metadata was provided uncurated.

In regard to this clone: What this receptor recognizes is not known. Base qualities are not provided; no much larger clone lies one nucleotide away.

The germline ends are 8 bases apart after V is trimmed by 0 bases and J by 3 bases. The CDR3 goes from the cysteine to the phenylalanine over 14 residues. Just the 42-base CDR3 DNA is kept, in frame starting at base 1. CDR1 is given as KGHSH and CDR2 as LQKENI, both from the germline V gene. Whole blood was collected in K2EDTA tubes by collaborating institutions according to the institutions' own protocols. For TCRbeta analysis, collaborator samples were shipped as frozen whole blood, as isolated PBMCs, or as DNA extracted from either sample type. TCRbeta CDR3 regions were amplified from genomic DNA using the immunoSEQ Assay, a bias-controlled multiplex PCR. Per the original workflow: Nucleated cell counts per sample were estimated from amplification of reference gene primers within the assay. To quantify the absolute abundance of each unique TCRbeta CDR3 rearrangement, sequence reads were collapsed and filtered. Productive Simpson clonality was computed per sample as the square root of Simpson's diversity index over productive rearrangements. TCRdb obtained this table from immuneACCESS and retained in-frame rearrangements with V and J assigned. These tables miss some clones; where compared with another copy, unresolved V genes account for less than half of the shortfall, and the remainder is unexplained. The V and J calls and clone size are taken from that table; D and trimming were inferred from the DNA. The sample records a few hundred thousand clones, around 80% of which are singletons. Jointly, the top ten make up around 18% of the sample.

Sample: peripheral blood. The sequence joins TRBV18 to TRBJ1-1, with the D gene uncertain. The clonotype was recovered from a woman older than 75 with active or convalescent COVID-19. The DNA sequence follows: TGTGCCAGCTCACCACCGAGCCGGGACACTGAAGCTTTCTTT. Translated, it gives CASSPPSRDTEAFF.